This T cell receptor beta chain was obtained from a study of T-cell reconstitution after alpha-beta-depleted transplantation in children. The germline V and J ends were trimmed by 6 bases and 6 bases, with 12 bases remaining between them. This CDR3 is built from 13 residues. Preparation of the TCRbeta library involved a method that used unique molecular identifiers. TCRdb redid the calling of the PCR reads with MiXCR, one entry per CDR3 protein. The sample lists 500,000 to 650,000 distinct CDR3 sequences; about an eighth were seen once. A remark on this clonotype: Its antigen is currently unknown.

Study conclusions and caveats: A year post-transplant, T-cell counts and diversity derived mostly from newly produced T cells. There were some patients whose high TCRbeta diversity at day 60 came from surviving recipient T cells and thymic progenitors. About two months after transplant, alpha-beta T cells reportedly came from several hundred expanded graft clones.

The sequence derives from a male patient aged 5 to 17 who had a stem cell transplant for acute myeloid leukemia, so the T cells may come from the graft donor. The chain carries TRBV12-3 or TRBV12-4 and TRBJ2-1; D is uncertain. The sequenced sample was PBMCs, mostly from graft donor cells, obtained 360 days after TCRalphabeta/CD19-depleted stem cell transplant. CDR3 sequence reads: CASSSRPTNEQFF. In nucleotides, the CDR3 is TGTGCCAGCAGCTCCCGCCCCACCAATGAGCAGTTCTTC.